One T cell receptor beta chain is described in this entry. As yet, its antigen is unknown. PCR primers comprised 60 Vbeta and 13 Jbeta primers. Authors' analysis steps: Roughly 11 million shared chains were among approximately 87 million unique TCR beta chains counted in a later analysis. Sequenced by immunoSEQ multiplex PCR; TCRdb stores in-frame clones only, minus some. Clone size and the V and J calls come from that table; the DNA yielded D and trimming. Altogether 99,000 or so clones are present, 75% to 90% being singletons, with the ten largest covering about 6.9%. The entry originates in a study of cytomegalovirus exposure and HLA in healthy donors. Findings and limits, study-wide: Roughly even sequencing depth across donors was the assumption behind the presence/absence analyses. Productive rates of about 87% or about 30% were seen for most TCR beta V segments in an earlier analysis.

V gave up 4 bases and J gave up 6 bases, with 22 bases separating them. This CDR3 comprises 17 residues. Germline CDR1 reads LNHDA; CDR2 reads SQIVND (reference sequence). The sequencing sample was made of PBMCs. This sequence originates from a man between 25 and 39 years old in good health and CMV-seropositive. The V gene is TRBV19, the J gene TRBJ2-4; D is perhaps TRBD2 (5 bases). In DNA, the CDR3 is TGTGCCAGTAGTACAGGACCCCGGGTAGCGTTAGGAAACATTCAGTACTTC. As protein: CASSTGPRVALGNIQYF.